This TCR beta chain was sequenced in a study of T cells after yellow fever vaccination. This clonotype was recorded at least ten times. Its target is not known. The study, taken as a whole, reports: A secondary response was less intense yet reached its peak sooner, at day 5 versus 15.

In TCRdb, the 5' RACE reads were re-called with MiXCR into one record per CDR3 protein. The sample comprises 29,000 or so distinct CDR3 sequences, about 5% of which are singletons, and about two fifths rests with the top ten. Germline loops: CDR1 LGHNA, CDR2 YSLEER. This CDR3 has 17 residues. The V segment lost 4 bases and the J segment 0 bases; nucleotides outside the gene matches: 12. The specimen was CD8+ T cells sorted from PBMCs, collected 10 days after the yellow fever booster vaccination. This sequence joins TRBV4-3 and TRBJ2-7, with TRBD1 matching over 7 bases. The source is a man between 25 and 39 years old who received the YFV17D yellow fever vaccine. Here the CDR3 reads CASSRSGGTVSSYEQYF. The CDR3 DNA follows: TGCGCCAGCAGCCGGTCAGGGGGAACTGTTAGCTCCTACGAGCAGTACTTC.